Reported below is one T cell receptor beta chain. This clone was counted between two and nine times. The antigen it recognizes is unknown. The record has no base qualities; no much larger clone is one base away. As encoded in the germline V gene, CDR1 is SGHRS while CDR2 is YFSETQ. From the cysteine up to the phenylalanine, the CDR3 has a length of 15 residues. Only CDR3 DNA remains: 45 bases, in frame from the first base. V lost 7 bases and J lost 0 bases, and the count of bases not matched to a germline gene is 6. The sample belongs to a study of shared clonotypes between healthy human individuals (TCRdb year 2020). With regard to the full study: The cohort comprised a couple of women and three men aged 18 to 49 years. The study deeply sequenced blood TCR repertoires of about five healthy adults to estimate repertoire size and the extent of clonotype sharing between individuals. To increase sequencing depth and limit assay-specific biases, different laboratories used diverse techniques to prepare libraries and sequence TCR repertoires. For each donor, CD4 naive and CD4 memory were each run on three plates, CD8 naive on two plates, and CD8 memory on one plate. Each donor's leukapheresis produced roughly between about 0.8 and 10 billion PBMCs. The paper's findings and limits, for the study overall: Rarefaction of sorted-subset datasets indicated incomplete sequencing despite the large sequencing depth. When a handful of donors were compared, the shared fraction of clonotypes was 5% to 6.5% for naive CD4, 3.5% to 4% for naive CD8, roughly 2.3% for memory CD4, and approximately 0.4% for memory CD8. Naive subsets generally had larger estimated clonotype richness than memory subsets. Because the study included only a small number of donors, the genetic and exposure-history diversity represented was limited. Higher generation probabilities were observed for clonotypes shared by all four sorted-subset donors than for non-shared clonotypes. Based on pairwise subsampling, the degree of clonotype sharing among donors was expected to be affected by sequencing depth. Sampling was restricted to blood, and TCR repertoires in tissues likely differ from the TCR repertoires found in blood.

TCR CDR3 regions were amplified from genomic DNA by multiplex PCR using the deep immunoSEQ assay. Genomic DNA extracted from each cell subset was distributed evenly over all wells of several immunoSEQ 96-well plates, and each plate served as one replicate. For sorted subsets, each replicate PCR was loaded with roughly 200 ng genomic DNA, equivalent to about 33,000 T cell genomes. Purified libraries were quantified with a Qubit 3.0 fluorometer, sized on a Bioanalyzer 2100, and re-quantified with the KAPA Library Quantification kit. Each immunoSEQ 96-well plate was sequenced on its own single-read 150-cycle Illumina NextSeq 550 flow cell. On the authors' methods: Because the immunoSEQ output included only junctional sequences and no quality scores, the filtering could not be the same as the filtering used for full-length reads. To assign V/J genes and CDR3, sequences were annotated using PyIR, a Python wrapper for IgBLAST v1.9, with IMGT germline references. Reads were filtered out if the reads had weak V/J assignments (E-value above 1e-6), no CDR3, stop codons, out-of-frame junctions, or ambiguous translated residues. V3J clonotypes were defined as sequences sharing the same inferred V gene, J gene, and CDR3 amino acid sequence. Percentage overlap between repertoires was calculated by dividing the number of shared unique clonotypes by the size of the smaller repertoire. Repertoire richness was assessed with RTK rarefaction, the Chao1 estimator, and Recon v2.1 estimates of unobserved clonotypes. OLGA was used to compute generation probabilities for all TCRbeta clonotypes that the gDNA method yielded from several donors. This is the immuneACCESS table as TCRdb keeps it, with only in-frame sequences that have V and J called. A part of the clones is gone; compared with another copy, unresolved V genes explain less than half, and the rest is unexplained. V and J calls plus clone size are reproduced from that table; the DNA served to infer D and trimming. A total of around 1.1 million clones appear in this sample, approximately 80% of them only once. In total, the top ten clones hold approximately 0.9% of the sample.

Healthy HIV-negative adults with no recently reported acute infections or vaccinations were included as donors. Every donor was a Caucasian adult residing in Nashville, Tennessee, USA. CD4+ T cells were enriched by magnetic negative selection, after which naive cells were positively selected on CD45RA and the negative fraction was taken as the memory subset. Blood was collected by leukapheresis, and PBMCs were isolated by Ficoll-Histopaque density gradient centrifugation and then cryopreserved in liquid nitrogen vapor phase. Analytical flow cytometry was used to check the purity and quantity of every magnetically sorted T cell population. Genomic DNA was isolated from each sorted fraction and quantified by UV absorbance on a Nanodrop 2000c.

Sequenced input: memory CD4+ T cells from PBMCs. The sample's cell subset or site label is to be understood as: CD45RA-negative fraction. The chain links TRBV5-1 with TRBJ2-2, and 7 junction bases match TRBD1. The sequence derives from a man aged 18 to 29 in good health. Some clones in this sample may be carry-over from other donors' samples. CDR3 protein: CASGSGQSNTGELFF. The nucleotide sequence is TGCGCCAGCGGCTCGGGACAGTCGAACACCGGGGAGCTGTTTTTT.